Listed here are 28 T cell receptor beta chains from one sample, sequenced in a study of cytomegalovirus exposure and HLA in healthy donors. Assay used: immunoSEQ multiplex PCR; TCRdb lists only in-frame clones, some missing. The table shows roughly 63,000 clones, with roughly 90% occurring only once. The sample comprised PBMCs. Receptors originate from a woman aged 18-29 years in good health and CMV-seronegative.

This chain joins TRBV30 and TRBJ2-5; 9 bases align to TRBD2. Per the germline V gene, CDR1 is GTSNPN and CDR2 is SVGIG (reference sequence). Trimming cost V 5 bases and J 5 bases; bases outside gene matches: 12. This CDR3 contains 15 residues. The CDR3 here is CAWAGTGGRGETQYF. The CDR3 DNA is TGTGCCTGGGCCGGGACTGGCGGGAGGGGCGAGACCCAGTACTTC.

The rearrangement uses TRBV5-1 and TRBJ2-3; TRBD2 aligns across 10 bases. V gave up 4 bases and J gave up 6 bases; unmatched junction bases: 11. The CDR3 has 16 amino acids. Germline values: CDR1 SGHRS, CDR2 YFSETQ. The CDR3 protein is CASSGVASGRSDTQYF. The CDR3 nucleotides are TGCGCCAGCAGCGGGGTGGCTAGCGGGAGATCGGATACGCAGTATTTT.

The rearrangement joins TRBV27 to TRBJ1-6; 7 positions agree with TRBD1. Germline V lookup: CDR1 MNHEY, CDR2 SMNVEV (reference sequence). The CDR3 totals 19 residues. With V trimmed by 2 bases and J by 0 bases, 10 bases remained unmatched. CDR3 in DNA: TGTGCCAGCAGTTTAACCCTCCCCCGGACAGGCTCCTATAATTCACCCCTCCACTTT. Protein product: CASSLTLPRTGSYNSPLHF.

This clone was detected once. The chain links TRBV6-6 to TRBJ2-7; TRBD1 is a possible D gene (6 bases). This CDR3 spans 15 amino acids. Germline V gene data show CDR1 as MNHNY and CDR2 as SVGAGI (reference sequence). V was clipped by 2 bases and J by 4 bases, with 15 bases between them. CDR3 sequence (DNA): TGTGCCAGCAGTTACGGCAGGGGTGGTGGGTACGAGCAGTACTTC. Translating it yields CASSYGRGGGYEQYF.

The V gene is TRBV25-1, the J gene TRBJ2-7; TRBD1 matches at 8 bases. CDR3 size: 13 residues. Germline V lookup: CDR1 MGHDK, CDR2 SYGVNS. The junction had 10 bases not matched to a gene; V was cut back by 9 bases and J by 6 bases. The CDR3 region is CASPLEGTGEQYF. The CDR3 DNA follows: TGTGCCAGTCCACTGGAGGGGACAGGCGAGCAGTACTTC.

The chain has TRBV7-6 and TRBJ1-6; a weak D match, TRBD1 (6 bases). CDR3 length equals 16 residues. V gave up 3 bases and J gave up 5 bases, with 14 bases separating them. CDR1 and CDR2 from the germline V gene are SGHVS and FNYEAQ. CDR3 bases: TGTGCCAGCAGCTTGGGGCAGGGACACAATAATTCACCCCTCCACTTT. It is translated as CASSLGQGHNNSPLHF.

This clone appeared once. The V gene is TRBV30, the J gene TRBJ2-5; 14 nucleotides line up with TRBD2. This CDR3 spans 13 amino acids. Germline CDR1 and CDR2: GTSNPN and SVGIG (reference sequence). V gave up 5 bases and J gave up 9 bases; unmatched junction bases: 5. The CDR3 coding sequence is TGTGCCTGGGCTCCGGGACTAGCGGGGGCCCAGTACTTC. It yields the protein CAWAPGLAGAQYF. The full variable domain, with the rest looked up from reference TRBV30 and TRBJ2-5, is SQTIHQWPATLVQPVGSPLSLECTVEGTSNPNLYWYRQAAGRGLQLLFYSVGIGQISSEVPQNLSASRPQDRQFILSSKKLLLSDSGFYLCAWAPGLAGAQYFGPGTRLLVL.

The J gene is TRBJ1-1, the V gene TRBV29-1; TRBD1 matches 8 bases. The germline gives CDR1 SQVTM, CDR2 ANQGSEA. V shed 3 bases, J shed 4 bases, and the junction held 4 bases outside the gene matches. This CDR3 comprises 13 residues. The CDR3 spells CSVDQGAGTEAFF. The CDR3 coding sequence is TGCAGCGTTGACCAGGGGGCGGGCACTGAAGCTTTCTTT.

This rearrangement joins TRBV6-5 to TRBJ2-7; D perhaps matches TRBD1 (6 bases). This CDR3 comprises 13 residues. V lost 0 bases and J 9 bases, leaving 12 bases between the germline ends. Germline CDR1 and CDR2: MNHEY and SVGAGI. CDR3 sequence (DNA): TGTGCCAGCAGTTACTCGGGGCAGGGGCGGCAGTACTTC. Its protein product is CASSYSGQGRQYF.

The genes are TRBV4-2 and TRBJ1-1; D possibly corresponds to TRBD1 (5 bases). The CDR3 loop spans 15 amino acids. Trimming shortened V by 1 base and J by 0 bases, and 9 bases separated the two germline ends. CDR1 is LGHNA and CDR2 is YNFKEQ in the germline V gene. DNA for the CDR3: TGTGCCAGCAGCCAAGGACCAGGGCTGAACACTGAAGCTTTCTTT. Its protein product is CASSQGPGLNTEAFF.

The rearrangement links TRBV7-9 to TRBJ1-1; possibly TRBD1 for D (6 bases). Trimming took off 4 bases at V and 0 bases at J, with 12 bases between the two ends. The germline gives CDR1 SEHNR, CDR2 FQNEAQ (reference sequence). This CDR3 contains 15 residues. The CDR3 DNA is TGTGCCAGCAGCTCAGGGGAAGGGATGAACACTGAAGCTTTCTTT. Protein: CASSSGEGMNTEAFF.

The V call is TRBV5-1, the J call TRBJ2-2; TRBD1 agrees at 12 bases. The CDR3 is 18 amino acids. J lost 6 bases, V lost 0 bases, and 9 bases had no gene match. From germline, CDR1 is SGHRS and CDR2 YFSETQ. Here the CDR3 DNA reads TGCGCCAGCAGCTTGGATGGGACAGGGGGCGAGGGAGCCGGGGAGCTGTTTTTT. Its protein product is CASSLDGTGGEGAGELFF.

The chain couples TRBV4-1 to TRBJ1-2, with 7 nucleotides matching TRBD1. With 1 base clipped from V and 8 bases from J, the junction kept 13 bases outside the gene matches. This CDR3 spans 16 amino acids. Germline V gives CDR1 MGHRA, CDR2 YSYEKL. This CDR3 is CASSQGPSRQGMGYTF. CDR3 sequence (DNA): TGCGCCAGCAGCCAAGGACCCAGCCGACAGGGTATGGGCTACACCTTC.

This chain uses TRBV6-5 with TRBJ2-7; 9 nucleotides line up with TRBD2. Germline-derived CDR1 and CDR2 are MNHEY and SVGAGI. The CDR3 loop spans 16 amino acids. The V segment lost 0 bases and the J segment 2 bases; nucleotides outside the gene matches: 5. CDR3 residues: CASSYSSAGGPYEQYF. The CDR3 DNA reads TGTGCCAGCAGTTACTCCTCGGCGGGGGGGCCCTACGAGCAGTACTTC.

This chain uses TRBV23-1 with TRBJ1-1; the D gene is possibly TRBD1 (5 bases). TRBV23-1 is noted as an ORF with a role that remains uncertain. Trimming pared 6 bases from V and 12 bases from J, leaving 20 bases between. The CDR3 is 13 residues long. The CDR3 DNA follows: TGCGCCAGCAGCCCCCCAGGGAGGGTTGGGCCTTTCTTT. Amino acid sequence: CASSPPGRVGPFF.

The J gene is TRBJ2-7, the V gene TRBV27; no clear D. V lost 6 bases and J 3 bases, leaving 9 bases between the germline ends. The CDR3 has 12 residues. Germline CDR1 and CDR2: MNHEY and SMNVEV (reference sequence). The CDR3 loop reads CASRSTDYEQYF. The CDR3 nucleotides are TGTGCCAGCAGATCCACAGACTACGAGCAGTACTTC.

V usage is TRBV5-8 and J usage is TRBJ1-5; no definite D call. The CDR3 is made up of 16 amino acids. Trimming removed 3 bases at V and 2 bases at J, with 15 bases between. Per the germline V gene, CDR1 is SGHTS and CDR2 is YDEGEE. The CDR3 protein is CASSWRPGWGNQPQHF. For the CDR3, the DNA is TGTGCCAGCAGCTGGAGACCCGGGTGGGGCAATCAGCCCCAGCATTTT. Variable domain in full (rest from reference TRBV5-8 and TRBJ1-5): EAGVTQSPTHLIKTRGQQATLRCSPISGHTSVYWYQQALGLGLQFLLWYDEGEERNRGNFPPRFSGRQFPNYSSELNVNALELEDSALYLCASSWRPGWGNQPQHFGDGTRLSIL.

This chain links TRBV7-6 with TRBJ1-1; TRBD1 is a possible D gene (5 bases). This CDR3 is 13 amino acids long. Germline values: CDR1 SGHVS, CDR2 FNYEAQ. V gave up 4 bases and J gave up 5 bases, with 11 bases separating them. The CDR3 region is CASSSGRGTEAFF. CDR3 in DNA: TGTGCCAGCAGCTCGGGCCGGGGGACTGAAGCTTTCTTT.

CDR3: CASTLQTGQVVDTQYF. The CDR3 coding sequence is TGTGCCAGCACACTACAGACGGGACAGGTGGTGGATACGCAGTATTTT. The chain carries TRBV2 and TRBJ2-3, with TRBD1 matching over 8 bases. Trimming removed 7 bases from V and 6 bases from J; junction bases left unmatched: 15. The length of the CDR3 is 16 residues. CDR1 and CDR2 from the germline V gene are SNHLY and FYNNEI.

The V gene is TRBV28, the J gene TRBJ2-1; 7 bases fit TRBD2. CDR3 length equals 12 residues. CDR1 and CDR2 from the germline V gene are MDHEN and SYDVKM. The J segment lost 7 bases and the V segment lost 6 bases, leaving 3 bases of the junction unmatched. The CDR3 loop is CASRVSGNEQFF. The CDR3 bases are TGTGCCAGCAGAGTTAGCGGGAATGAGCAGTTCTTC.

The rearrangement joins TRBV6-5 to TRBJ1-4; 8 bases line up with TRBD1. Germline loops: CDR1 MNHEY, CDR2 SVGAGI. This CDR3 contains 15 residues. Trimming at V came to 7 bases and at J to 6 bases, leaving 10 bases not matched to a gene. The CDR3 nucleotides read TGTGCCAGCACCTGGATCGGGACAGGCCATGAAAAACTGTTTTTT. Its translation: CASTWIGTGHEKLFF.

The J gene is TRBJ2-5, the V gene TRBV11-2; 12 bases line up with TRBD2. The V and J ends lost 4 bases and 5 bases, in that order; junction bases with no gene match: 11. This CDR3 contains 17 residues. Per the germline V gene, CDR1 is SGHAT and CDR2 is FQNNGV. CDR3 nucleotides: TGTGCCAGCAGCTGGGGCGTACTAGCGGGGGGACGGGAGACCCAGTACTTC. This encodes CASSWGVLAGGRETQYF.

CDR3 region: CASSLDRGYTGELFF. The CDR3 DNA sequence: TGTGCCAGCAGCCTGGACAGGGGATACACCGGGGAGCTGTTTTTT. This sequence joins TRBV11-2 and TRBJ2-2, with 9 bases matching TRBD1. J lost 3 bases, V lost 5 bases, and 4 bases had no gene match. Per the germline V gene, CDR1 is SGHAT and CDR2 is FQNNGV. The CDR3 has 15 amino acids.

The rearrangement uses TRBV4-2 and TRBJ2-2; D perhaps matches TRBD2 (6 bases). Germline values: CDR1 LGHNA, CDR2 YNFKEQ. Trimming removed 0 bases from V and 6 bases from J, with 11 bases in between. The CDR3 contains 15 residues. The CDR3 loop reads CASSQDSTSSGELFF. The CDR3 DNA follows: TGTGCCAGCAGCCAAGATTCTACTAGCTCCGGGGAGCTGTTTTTT.

The rearrangement uses TRBV5-1 and TRBJ2-2; 11 bases are a match to TRBD1. From germline, CDR1 is SGHRS and CDR2 YFSETQ. The CDR3 extends over 16 amino acids. V lost 0 bases to trimming and J lost 4 bases; unmatched junction nucleotides: 2. The CDR3 loop is CASSLGGQGATGELFF. The CDR3 DNA follows: TGCGCCAGCAGCTTGGGTGGACAGGGGGCCACCGGGGAGCTGTTTTTT.

This clone was seen once. The CDR3 reads CASSFPYNEQFF. For the CDR3, the DNA is TGTGCCAGCAGCTTCCCGTACAATGAGCAGTTCTTC. V usage is TRBV5-6 and J usage is TRBJ2-1; D uncertain. The germline gives CDR1 SGHDT, CDR2 YYEEEE. V was cut by 2 bases and J by 4 bases, with 4 bases left in between. This CDR3 region has 12 residues.

This clone has only a few counts. The chain uses TRBV28 and TRBJ2-7, with D unclear. V was cut by 6 bases and J by 5 bases, with 5 bases left in between. The CDR3 is 10 amino acids. CDR1 MDHEN and CDR2 SYDVKM come from the germline V gene. The CDR3 DNA follows: TGTGCCAGCAGGGGCCACGAGCAGTACTTC. Residues: CASRGHEQYF.

The chain uses TRBV6-1 and TRBJ1-1, with D uncertain. V was shortened by 7 bases and J by 0 bases, with 9 bases between the two germline ends. CDR3 length: 13 amino acids. Germline V CDR1 and CDR2: MNHNS, SASEGT. CDR3 amino acids: CASTALLNTEAFF. CDR3 coding DNA: TGTGCCAGCACCGCACTTTTGAACACTGAAGCTTTCTTT.